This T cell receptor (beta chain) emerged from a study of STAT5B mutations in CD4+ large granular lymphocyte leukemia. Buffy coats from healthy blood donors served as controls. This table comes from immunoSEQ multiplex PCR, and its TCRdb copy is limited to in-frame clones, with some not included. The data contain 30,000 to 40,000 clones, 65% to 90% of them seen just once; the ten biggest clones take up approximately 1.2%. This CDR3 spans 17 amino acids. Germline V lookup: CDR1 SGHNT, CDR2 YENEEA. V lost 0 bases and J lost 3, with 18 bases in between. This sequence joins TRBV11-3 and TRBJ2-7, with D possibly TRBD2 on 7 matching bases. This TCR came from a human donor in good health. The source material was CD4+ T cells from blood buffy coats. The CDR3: CASSLEGGGSSFYEQYF. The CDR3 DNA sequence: TGTGCCAGCAGCTTAGAGGGAGGGGGTTCCTCCTTCTACGAGCAGTACTTC.